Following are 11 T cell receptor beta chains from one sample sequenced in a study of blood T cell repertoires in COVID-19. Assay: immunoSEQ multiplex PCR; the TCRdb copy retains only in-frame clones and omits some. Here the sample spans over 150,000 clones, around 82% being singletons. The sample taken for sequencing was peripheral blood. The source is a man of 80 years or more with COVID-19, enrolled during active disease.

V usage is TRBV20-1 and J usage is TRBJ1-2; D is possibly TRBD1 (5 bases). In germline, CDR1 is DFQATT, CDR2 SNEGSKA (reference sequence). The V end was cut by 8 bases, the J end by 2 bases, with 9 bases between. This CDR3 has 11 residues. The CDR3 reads CSSQGNYGYTF. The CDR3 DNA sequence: TGCAGTTCTCAGGGAAACTATGGCTACACCTTC.

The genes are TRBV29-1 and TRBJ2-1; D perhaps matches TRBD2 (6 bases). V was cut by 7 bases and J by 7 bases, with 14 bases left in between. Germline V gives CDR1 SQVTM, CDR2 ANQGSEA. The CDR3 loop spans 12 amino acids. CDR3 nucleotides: TGCAGCGGATGGGTGCGGGGAAATGAGCAGTTCTTC. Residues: CSGWVRGNEQFF.

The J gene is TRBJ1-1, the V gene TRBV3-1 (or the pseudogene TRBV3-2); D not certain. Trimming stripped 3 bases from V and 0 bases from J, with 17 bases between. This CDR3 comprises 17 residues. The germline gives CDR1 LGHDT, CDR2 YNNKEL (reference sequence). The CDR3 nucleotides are TGTGCCAGCAGCCAGTTTCCACCAGAGGAGGTGAACACTGAAGCTTTCTTT. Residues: CASSQFPPEEVNTEAFF.

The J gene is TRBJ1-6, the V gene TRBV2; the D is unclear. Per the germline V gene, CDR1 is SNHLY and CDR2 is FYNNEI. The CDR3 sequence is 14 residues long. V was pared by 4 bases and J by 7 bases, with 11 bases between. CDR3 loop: CASSGEFVNSPLHF. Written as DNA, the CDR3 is TGTGCCAGCAGTGGTGAGTTTGTGAATTCACCCCTCCACTTT.

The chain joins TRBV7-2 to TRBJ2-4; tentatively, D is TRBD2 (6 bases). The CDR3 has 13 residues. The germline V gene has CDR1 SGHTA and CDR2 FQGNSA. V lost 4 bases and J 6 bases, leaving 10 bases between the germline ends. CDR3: CASSSAGGNIQYF. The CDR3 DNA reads TGTGCCAGCAGCTCCGCCGGGGGAAACATTCAGTACTTC.

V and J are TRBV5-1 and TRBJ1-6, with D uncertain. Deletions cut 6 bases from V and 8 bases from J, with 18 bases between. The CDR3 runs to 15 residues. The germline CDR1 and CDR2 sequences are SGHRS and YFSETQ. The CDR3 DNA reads TGCGCCAGCAAGAGGGTTGGCGCTGCGGATTCACCCCTCCACTTT. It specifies CASKRVGAADSPLHF.

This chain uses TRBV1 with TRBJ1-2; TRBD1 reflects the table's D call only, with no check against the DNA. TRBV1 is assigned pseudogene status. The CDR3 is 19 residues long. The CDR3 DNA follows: TGCACCAGCAGCCAATCCTGCGTCCCCACAGGGGCCGGACAAGGGGGCTACACCTTC. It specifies CTSSQSCVPTGAGQGGYTF.

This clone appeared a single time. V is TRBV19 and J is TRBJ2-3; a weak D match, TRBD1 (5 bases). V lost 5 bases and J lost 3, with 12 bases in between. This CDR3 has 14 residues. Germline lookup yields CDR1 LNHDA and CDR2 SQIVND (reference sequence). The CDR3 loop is CASSPGWTTDTQYF. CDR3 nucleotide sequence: TGTGCCAGTAGTCCAGGGTGGACAACAGATACGCAGTATTTT.

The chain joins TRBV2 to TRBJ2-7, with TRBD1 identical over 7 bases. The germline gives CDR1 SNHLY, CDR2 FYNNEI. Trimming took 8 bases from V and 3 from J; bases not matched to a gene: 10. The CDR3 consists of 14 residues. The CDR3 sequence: CASGNRDSLYEQYF. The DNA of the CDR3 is TGTGCCAGCGGGAACCGGGACAGCCTCTACGAGCAGTACTTC.

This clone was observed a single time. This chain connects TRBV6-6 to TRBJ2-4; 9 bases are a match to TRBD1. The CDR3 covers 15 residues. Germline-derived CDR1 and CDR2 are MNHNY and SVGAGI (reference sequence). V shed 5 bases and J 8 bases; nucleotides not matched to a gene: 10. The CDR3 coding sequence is TGTGCCAGCAGTAACCAGGGACAGGGTATAGACATTCAGTACTTC. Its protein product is CASSNQGQGIDIQYF.

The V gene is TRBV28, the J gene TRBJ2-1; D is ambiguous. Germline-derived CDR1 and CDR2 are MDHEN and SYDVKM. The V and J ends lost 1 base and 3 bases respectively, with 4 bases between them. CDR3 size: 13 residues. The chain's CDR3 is CASSLSGYNEQFF. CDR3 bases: TGTGCCAGCAGTTTATCGGGCTACAATGAGCAGTTCTTC.